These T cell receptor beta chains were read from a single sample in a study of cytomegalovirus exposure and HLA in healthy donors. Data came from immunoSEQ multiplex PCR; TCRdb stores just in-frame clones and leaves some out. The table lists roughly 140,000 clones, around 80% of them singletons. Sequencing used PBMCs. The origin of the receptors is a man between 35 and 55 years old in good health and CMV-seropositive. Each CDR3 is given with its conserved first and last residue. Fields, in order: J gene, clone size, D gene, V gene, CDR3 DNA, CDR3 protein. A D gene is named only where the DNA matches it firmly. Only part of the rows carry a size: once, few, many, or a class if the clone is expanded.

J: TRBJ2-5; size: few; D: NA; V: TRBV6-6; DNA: TGTGCGACGGCGGAGCCCCAAGAGACCCAGTACTTC; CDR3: CATAEPQETQYF
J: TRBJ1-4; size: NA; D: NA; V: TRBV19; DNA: TGTGCCAGTAGTACCAAGGGAGGGCAGCTCATTAATGAAAAACTGTTTTTT; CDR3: CASSTKGGQLINEKLFF
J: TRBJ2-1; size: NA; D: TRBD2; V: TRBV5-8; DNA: TGTGCCAGCAGCTTGATGGGACTAGCGGGAGGGCCCAACTACAATGAGCAGTTCTTC; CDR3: CASSLMGLAGGPNYNEQFF
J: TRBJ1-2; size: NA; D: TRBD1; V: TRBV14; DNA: TGTGCCAGCAGCCGGGACAGGTCCGGTGGGGGCTACACCTTC; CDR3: CASSRDRSGGGYTF
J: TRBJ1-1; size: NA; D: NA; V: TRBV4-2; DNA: TGTGCTACGCAGTTGGGCGCGGGACTCATGAACACTGAAGCTTTCTTT; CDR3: CATQLGAGLMNTEAFF
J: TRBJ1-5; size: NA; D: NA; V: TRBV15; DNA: TGTGCCACCAGTCTCCTTCAGGGTGGCAATCAGCCCCAGCATTTT; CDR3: CATSLLQGGNQPQHF
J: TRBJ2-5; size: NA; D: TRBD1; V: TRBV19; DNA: TGTGCCAGTAATGACCCGGGACAGGGAAAGTTGTACTTC; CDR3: CASNDPGQGKLYF
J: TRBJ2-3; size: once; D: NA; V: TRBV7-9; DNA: TGTGCCAGCAGCTTGGGCATGGGCATTACAGATACGCAGTATTTT; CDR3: CASSLGMGITDTQYF
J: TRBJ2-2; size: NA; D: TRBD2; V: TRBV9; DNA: TGTGCCAGCAGCGTCGGAGTTAGCGGGAGGACAAGTACCGGGGAGCTGTTTTTT; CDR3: CASSVGVSGRTSTGELFF
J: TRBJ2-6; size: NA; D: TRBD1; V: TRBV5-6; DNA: TGTGCCAGCAGCTTTCAGGGGGAAACCGCTGGGGCCAACGTCCTGACTTTC; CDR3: CASSFQGETAGANVLTF
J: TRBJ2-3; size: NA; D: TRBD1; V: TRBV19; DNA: TGTGCCAGTAGTCCCCGGACAGGGAGCACAGATACGCAGTATTTT; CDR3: CASSPRTGSTDTQYF
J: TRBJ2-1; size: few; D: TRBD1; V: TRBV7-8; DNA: TGTGCCAGCAGCTTAGCCTCAAGGACAGGAAGCTCCTACAATGAGCAGTTCTTC; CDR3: CASSLASRTGSSYNEQFF
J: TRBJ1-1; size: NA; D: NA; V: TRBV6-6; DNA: TGTGCCAGCATGCCTATACAGTTCGAAGCTTTCTTT; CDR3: CASMPIQFEAFF
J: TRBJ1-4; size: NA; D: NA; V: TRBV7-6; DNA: TGTGCCAGCAGCTTAGCGGAAGACGGCGCGAGGGAAAAACTGTTTTTT; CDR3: CASSLAEDGAREKLFF
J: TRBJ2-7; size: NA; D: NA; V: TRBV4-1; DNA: TGCGCCAGCAGCCATTTTTCATCGACAGGAAACTACGAGCAGTACTTC; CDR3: CASSHFSSTGNYEQYF
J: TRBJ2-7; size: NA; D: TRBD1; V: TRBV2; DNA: TGTGCCAGCGTGGGACAGGGTTTACACGAGCAGTACTTC; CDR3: CASVGQGLHEQYF
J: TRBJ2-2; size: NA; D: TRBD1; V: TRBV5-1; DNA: TGCGCCAGCAGCGCGCGACAGGGGGCGAACACCGGGGAGCTGTTTTTT; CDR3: CASSARQGANTGELFF
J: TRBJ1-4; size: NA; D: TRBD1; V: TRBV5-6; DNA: TGTGCCAGCAGCTCCGGAGGGGGCCTCGGTGAAAAACTGTTTTTT; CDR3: CASSSGGGLGEKLFF
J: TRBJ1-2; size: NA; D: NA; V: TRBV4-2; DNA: TGTGCCAGCAGCCAAGATCGTAGCGCCTTATGGGGCTACACCTTC; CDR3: CASSQDRSALWGYTF
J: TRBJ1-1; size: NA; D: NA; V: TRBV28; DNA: TGTGCCAGCAGTTACTACACTGAAGCTTTCTTT; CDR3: CASSYYTEAFF
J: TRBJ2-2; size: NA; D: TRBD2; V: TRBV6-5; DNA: TGTGCCAGCAGTTCCCAGAGCGGGGGAACAGTCGGGGAGCTGTTTTTT; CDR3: CASSSQSGGTVGELFF
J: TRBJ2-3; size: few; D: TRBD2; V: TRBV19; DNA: TGTGCCAGTACCAAGGGGACTACAAGCACAGATACGCAGTATTTT; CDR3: CASTKGTTSTDTQYF
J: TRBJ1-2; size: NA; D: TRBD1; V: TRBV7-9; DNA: TGTGCCAGCAGCCAAACAGGGGGCGGGTCGGGCTACACCTTC; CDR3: CASSQTGGGSGYTF
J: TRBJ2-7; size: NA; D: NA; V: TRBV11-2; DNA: TGTGCCAGCCACCTAAACAGGGACGAGCAGTACTTC; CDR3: CASHLNRDEQYF
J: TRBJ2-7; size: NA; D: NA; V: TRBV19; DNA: TGTGCCAGTAGTCCCCTGAGGGACAATCACTACGAGCAGTACTTC; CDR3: CASSPLRDNHYEQYF
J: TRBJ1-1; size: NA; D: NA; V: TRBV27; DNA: TGTGCCAGCAGTTCCACAGTGAACACTGAAGCTTTCTTT; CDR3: CASSSTVNTEAFF
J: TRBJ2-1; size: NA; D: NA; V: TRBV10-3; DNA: TGTGCCATCGGAATAGAAGCGGCGGATGAGCAGTTCTTC; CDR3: CAIGIEAADEQFF
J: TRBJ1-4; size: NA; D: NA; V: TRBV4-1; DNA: TGCGCCAGCAGCCAAGATGTGGGGGGGGCCCAGCTAGGACTGTTTTTT; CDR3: CASSQDVGGAQLGLFF
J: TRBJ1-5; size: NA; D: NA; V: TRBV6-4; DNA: TGTGCCAGCAGAGTGACAGGATCGGCCGTGAGGCCCCAGCATTTT; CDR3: CASRVTGSAVRPQHF
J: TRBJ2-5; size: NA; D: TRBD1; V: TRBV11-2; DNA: TGTGCCAGCAGCTCACAGGGGATTAATCAAGAGACCCAGTACTTC; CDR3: CASSSQGINQETQYF
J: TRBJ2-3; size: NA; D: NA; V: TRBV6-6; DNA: TGTGCCAGCAGTTCGGGTACAGATACGCAGTATTTT; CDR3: CASSSGTDTQYF
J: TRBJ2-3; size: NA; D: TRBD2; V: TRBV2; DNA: TGTGCCAGCAGAGGGCGGGGGATCGGAGATACGCAGTATTTT; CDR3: CASRGRGIGDTQYF
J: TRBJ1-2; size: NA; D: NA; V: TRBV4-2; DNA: TGTGCCAGCAGCCAAGAAGTCGCGAACAGCCGGGAGTTTGGCTACACCTTC; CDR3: CASSQEVANSREFGYTF
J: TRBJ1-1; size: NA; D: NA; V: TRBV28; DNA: TGTGCCAGCAGTTTCGGTGATTTTTCTGAAGCTTTCTTT; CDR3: CASSFGDFSEAFF
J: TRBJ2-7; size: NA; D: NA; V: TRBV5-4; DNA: TGTGCCAGCAGCCAGAGCCTGGAGTACGAGCAGTACTTC; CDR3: CASSQSLEYEQYF
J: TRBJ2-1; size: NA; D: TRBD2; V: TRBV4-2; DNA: TGTGCCAGCAGCCAAGATAAAGCGGGGGACAATGAGCAGTTCTTC; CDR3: CASSQDKAGDNEQFF
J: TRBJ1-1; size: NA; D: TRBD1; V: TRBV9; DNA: TGTGCCAGCAGCGTAGGAGGCGGGACAGGGGTGGGCACTGAAGCTTTCTTT; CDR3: CASSVGGGTGVGTEAFF
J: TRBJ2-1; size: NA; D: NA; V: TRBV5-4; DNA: TGTGCCAGCAGCTTTAGACGGGAGATTGAGCAGTTCTTC; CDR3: CASSFRREIEQFF
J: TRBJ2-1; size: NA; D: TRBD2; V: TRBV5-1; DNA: TGCGCCAGCAGCTTGGCTAGCGGATACGATCCGGGAGAGTTCTTC; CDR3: CASSLASGYDPGEFF
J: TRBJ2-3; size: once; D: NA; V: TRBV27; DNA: TGTGCCAGCAGTAGTTTGGACAGCAGAACGCAGTATTTT; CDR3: CASSSLDSRTQYF
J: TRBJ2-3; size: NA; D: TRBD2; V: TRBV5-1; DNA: TGCGCCAGCAGCTTGATCGTGCAGGGAGGGACAGATACGCAGTATTTT; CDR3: CASSLIVQGGTDTQYF
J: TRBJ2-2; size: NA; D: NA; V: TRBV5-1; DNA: TGCGCCAGCAGCTTCGGCTACGGGGGCACCGGGGAGCTGTTTTTT; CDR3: CASSFGYGGTGELFF
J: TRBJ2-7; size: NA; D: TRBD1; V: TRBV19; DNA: TGTGCCAGTACCCCGGGACAGGCCTCCTACGAGCAGTACTTC; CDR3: CASTPGQASYEQYF
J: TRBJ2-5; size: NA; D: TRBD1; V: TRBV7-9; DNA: TGTGCCAGCAGCTCCCCAAGGGGACAGGGAAGGGCAGTTAGAGAGACCCAGTACTTC; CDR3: CASSSPRGQGRAVRETQYF
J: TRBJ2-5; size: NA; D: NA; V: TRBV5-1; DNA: TGCGCCAGCAGCTTGGCCCGGGCAGGGGACCAAGAGACCCAGTACTTC; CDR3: CASSLARAGDQETQYF